The 19 T cell receptor beta chains presented below share a single source sample, sequenced in a study of CD8 T cells in ankylosing spondylitis. Each CDR3 protein is one row after TCRdb ran MiXCR on the 5' RACE reads. The repertoire holds about 24,000 distinct CDR3 sequences, with around 17% as singletons. Source material: blood. These TCRs come from a male donor with ankylosing spondylitis or in good health (not recorded which).

The chain uses TRBV7-2 and TRBJ2-1, with D possibly matching TRBD2 (5 bases). This CDR3 contains 16 residues. Trimming pared 2 bases from V and 9 bases from J, leaving 20 bases between. Germline V CDR1 and CDR2: SGHTA, FQGNSA. The CDR3 loop is CASSLRSGTPTIEQFF. The DNA for the CDR3 is TGTGCCAGCAGCTTAAGGAGCGGAACACCTACGATTGAGCAGTTCTTC.

This clonotype was recorded a few times. At one of its ends the junction is not consistent with the germline gene, which may arise from a read error. The CDR3 protein is CASSGRTGPAIF. In DNA form, the CDR3 reads TGCGCCAGCAGCGGCCGGACGGGGCCCGCGATCTTC. The chain recombines TRBV4-3 with TRBJ2-1; D assignment may be TRBD1 or TRBD2 (5 bases each). The CDR3 runs 12 residues. Germline V CDR1 and CDR2: LGHNA, YSLEER.

This clonotype occurred a few times. This sequence joins TRBV20-1 and TRBJ2-1; TRBD2 matches at 10 bases. The CDR3 covers 15 residues. The germline V gene has CDR1 DFQATT and CDR2 SNEGSKA (reference sequence). After removal of 0 bases from V and 4 bases from J, the junction contained 3 bases not matched to a gene. In nucleotides, the CDR3 is TGCAGTGCTAGAGAAACTAGCGGGAATTACAATGAGCAGTTCTTC. This translates into CSARETSGNYNEQFF.

The rearrangement uses TRBV29-1 and TRBJ2-1; 12 bases line up with TRBD1. V shed 7 bases, J shed 9 bases, and the junction held 10 bases outside the gene matches. CDR3 length: 14 residues. CDR1 and CDR2 from the germline V gene are SQVTM and ANQGSEA. CDR3: CSALGDRGRSEQFF. In DNA, the CDR3 is TGCAGCGCGCTAGGGGACAGGGGGCGCAGTGAGCAGTTCTTC.

This clonotype was seen repeatedly, ten times or more. The V gene is TRBV29-1, the J gene TRBJ2-2; the D is unclear. Germline CDR1 SQVTM, CDR2 ANQGSEA. Trimming cost V 2 bases and J 4 bases, with 5 bases left between them. This CDR3 is built from 12 residues. DNA of the CDR3: TGCAGCGTTGAAACCCTCACCGGGGAGCTGTTTTTT. Residues: CSVETLTGELFF.

This clonotype turned up a few times. The chain carries TRBV29-1 and TRBJ2-1, with D perhaps matching TRBD1 (6 bases). CDR3 length: 13 residues. The V and J ends lost 6 bases and 4 bases respectively, with 13 bases between them. Germline V gene data show CDR1 as SQVTM and CDR2 as ANQGSEA. CDR3 amino acids: CSVRRTDYNEQFF. CDR3 bases: TGCAGCGTGCGCCGGACAGATTACAATGAGCAGTTCTTC.

The rearrangement links TRBV2 to TRBJ1-4; maybe TRBD1 (5 bases). The CDR3 has 14 residues. The germline V and J ends were trimmed by 7 bases and 7 bases, with 16 bases remaining between them. Germline CDR1 reads SNHLY; CDR2 reads FYNNEI. CDR3 sequence: CASKDARRVEKLFF. The CDR3 DNA reads as TGTGCCAGCAAAGACGCCCGCAGGGTTGAAAAACTGTTTTTT.

This clonotype was found a few times. V and J are TRBV29-1 and TRBJ1-1; 8 bases map to TRBD1. CDR1 SQVTM and CDR2 ANQGSEA come from the germline V gene. This CDR3 spans 11 amino acids. Germline trimming cut 4 bases from V and 8 bases from J; bases unmatched to any gene: 3. CDR3 in DNA: TGCAGCGTTGGGGCAGGGGGCGAAGCTTTCTTT. It encodes CSVGAGGEAFF.

Ten or more counts support this clonotype. The chain recombines TRBV4-3 with TRBJ2-2, with D possibly being TRBD2 (5 bases). This CDR3 region has 17 residues. With 0 bases removed from V and 1 base from J, the gap between germline ends came to 12 bases. Germline V gives CDR1 LGHNA, CDR2 YSLEER. The CDR3 DNA is TGCGCCAGCAGCCAAGATCTGGGGAGTCGGAACACCGGGGAGCTGTTTTTT. Its translation is CASSQDLGSRNTGELFF.

The table lists this clonotype with many counts. The genes are TRBV24-1 and TRBJ2-2; 8 bases are a match to TRBD1. The trim removed 5 bases at V and 3 bases at J, leaving 4 bases unmatched. CDR1 is KGHDR and CDR2 is SFDVKD in the germline V gene. The CDR3 has 15 amino acids. As DNA, the CDR3 is TGTGCCACCAGTGGCACAGGGGGATACACCGGGGAGCTGTTTTTT. Its translation is CATSGTGGYTGELFF.

This clonotype was counted ten times or more. The chain has TRBV12-3 or TRBV12-4 and TRBJ2-1; 10 nucleotides agree with TRBD1. The CDR3 runs 15 residues. With 5 bases clipped from V and 7 bases from J, the junction kept 8 bases outside the gene matches. CDR3 DNA: TGTGCCAGCAGTGCCCGGGACAGGGGTAGGAATGAGCAGTTCTTC. Amino acid sequence: CASSARDRGRNEQFF.

This clonotype was counted ten times or more. This chain connects TRBV7-2 to TRBJ1-1, with D hard to call. The CDR3 consists of 14 residues. Per the germline V gene, CDR1 is SGHTA and CDR2 is FQGNSA. V lost 5 bases and J 1 base, leaving 11 bases between the germline ends. The CDR3 here is CASSQVERNTEAFF. The CDR3 DNA reads TGTGCCAGCAGCCAGGTAGAGCGGAACACTGAAGCTTTCTTT.

This clonotype was seen many times. The rearrangement links TRBV29-1 to TRBJ2-3, with TRBD1 matching over 7 bases. The J segment lost 3 bases and the V segment lost 3 bases, leaving 6 bases of the junction unmatched. Germline loops: CDR1 SQVTM, CDR2 ANQGSEA. This CDR3 contains 14 residues. CDR3 nucleotides: TGCAGCGTTGACTTCAGACAGGGAACAGATACGCAGTATTTT. It encodes CSVDFRQGTDTQYF.

This clonotype has a count of ten or more. This sequence joins TRBV20-1 and TRBJ2-2; 10 nucleotides align to TRBD2. The CDR3 has 16 residues. CDR1 is DFQATT, CDR2 SNEGSKA, per germline (reference sequence). V was clipped by 0 bases and J by 6 bases; unmatched bases: 7. Here the CDR3 DNA reads TGCAGTGCTAGAGATGGAAGCGGGAGGGCCCCCGGGGAGCTGTTTTTT. Translating it yields CSARDGSGRAPGELFF.

This clonotype came up a few times. This chain links TRBV6-1 with TRBJ2-1; TRBD2 might be the D (6 bases). The CDR3 extends over 15 amino acids. CDR1 and CDR2 from the germline V gene are MNHNS and SASEGT. The V and J ends lost 1 base and 1 base respectively, with 8 bases between them. The CDR3 loop is CASSEEAGSYNEQFF. The CDR3 DNA reads TGTGCCAGCAGTGAAGAAGCGGGTTCCTACAATGAGCAGTTCTTC.

This clonotype was picked up many times. The J gene is TRBJ2-2, the V gene TRBV7-3; D remains ambiguous. This CDR3 has 13 residues. V lost 5 bases, J lost 2 bases, and 6 bases lay in between. Germline CDR1 is SGHTA and CDR2 is FQGTGA. CDR3 DNA sequence: TGTGCCAGCAGCCTGGACAACACCGGGGAGCTGTTTTTT. Its protein is CASSLDNTGELFF.

This clonotype has a count of ten or more. The chain has TRBV5-1 and TRBJ2-7, with D possibly TRBD1 on 5 matching bases. CDR1 SGHRS and CDR2 YFSETQ come from the germline V gene. V lost 5 bases to trimming and J lost 2 bases, with 8 bases between them. The CDR3 consists of 12 residues. CDR3 amino acids: CASSDRAYEQYV. DNA for the CDR3: TGCGCCAGCAGTGACAGAGCCTACGAGCAGTACGTC.

The V gene is TRBV6-4, the J gene TRBJ2-1; D is uncertain. V lost 3 bases and J 6 bases, leaving 9 bases between the germline ends. Germline V lookup: CDR1 MRHNA, CDR2 SNTAGT. The CDR3 loop spans 13 amino acids. CDR3 residues: CASSEGSRNEQFF. DNA for the CDR3: TGTGCCAGCAGTGAGGGTTCTCGCAATGAGCAGTTCTTC.

This clonotype was picked up many times. Relative to the germline gene, one junction end is altered; a read error may explain this. The chain carries TRBV7-9 and TRBJ2-7, with D possibly TRBD1 on 6 matching bases. The CDR3 loop spans 11 amino acids. The germline V gene encodes CDR1 SEHNR and CDR2 FQNEAQ (reference sequence). The CDR3 DNA reads TGTGCCAGCAGCGCCTTTACAGGGCTTCGCTTC. Protein product: CASSAFTGLRF.